Here is one T cell receptor beta chain with its context. The antigen remains unidentified. The data were taken from a study of cytomegalovirus exposure and HLA in healthy donors. Study-wide results and limits: Reports showed the classifier diagnosing cytomegalovirus status with high specificity and sensitivity. Some segments of the V type, notably TRBV6-2 and TRBV6-3, were excluded as indistinguishable.

The CDR3 has 15 residues. Trimming took 0 bases from V and 3 from J, leaving 12 bases between them. From germline, CDR1 is MNHEY and CDR2 SVGAGI. Use of 60 Vbeta and 13 Jbeta primers characterized the PCR. Per the original methods: Around 10 million shared chains were among approximately 80 million unique TCR beta chains counted in a later analysis. Sequencing was performed with immunoSEQ multiplex PCR; in TCRdb, only in-frame clones are kept and a portion is missing. The V and J calls and clone size were taken over from that table, and D and trimming were inferred from the DNA. The sample lists 200,000 to 250,000 clones, about 84% seen once, with about 1.2% in the top ten.

The V and J genes are TRBV6-5 and TRBJ2-7, with unresolved D. Sequenced: PBMCs. This TCR was sampled from a human donor in good health. The CDR3 sequence: CASSYSGRSVYEQYF. CDR3 in DNA: TGTGCCAGCAGTTACTCTGGGCGATCCGTCTACGAGCAGTACTTC.